These 26 T cell receptor beta chains came from one sample sequenced in a study of blood T cells in healthy people across ages. Combining a sample-barcoded 5' primer with a J-beta primer mix, a second PCR ran for roughly 7 to 11 cycles. TCRdb re-analysed the 5' RACE reads in MiXCR, keeping a single row per CDR3 protein. The table shows about 1.5 million distinct CDR3 sequences, with around 39% occurring only once. Sequencing was done on a sample of blood. The source is a young woman in good health.

The rearrangement uses TRBV12-3 or TRBV12-4 and TRBJ1-4; 12 bases line up with TRBD1. This CDR3 spans 15 amino acids. Trimming removed 11 bases from V and 3 bases from J; junction bases left unmatched: 7. Here the CDR3 DNA reads TGTGCCTCTCGGGGGACAGGGGGCTCTAATGAAAAACTGTTTTTT. It codes for CASRGTGGSNEKLFF.

Only a few counts were recorded for this clonotype. This sequence joins TRBV28 and TRBJ1-2, with D unresolved. The CDR3 is 12 amino acids. Germline lookup yields CDR1 MDHEN and CDR2 SYDVKM. Deletions cut 2 bases from V and 8 bases from J, with 9 bases between. CDR3 nucleotide sequence: TGTGCCAGCAGTTTAGTAGCGGGGGGCTACACCTTC. As protein: CASSLVAGGYTF.

Turning to this clonotype: Compared with germline, one end of the junction differs, possibly owing to a read error. V is TRBV12-3 or TRBV12-4 and J is TRBJ1-1; D not resolved. This CDR3 region has 14 residues. The CDR3 coding sequence is TGTGCCAGCAGTGTAGCTATAGGGAAAGTTGAAGCTTTCTTT. It codes for CASSVAIGKVEAFF.

The V gene is TRBV5-1, the J gene TRBJ2-1; 9 positions match TRBD1. Germline V CDR1 and CDR2: SGHRS, YFSETQ. The V gene end was trimmed by 1 base and the J gene end by 5 bases; junction bases not matched to a gene: 10. The CDR3 length is 17 residues. The CDR3 DNA reads TGCGCCAGCAGCTTGAATTGGGGGACAGGGAGAAACAATGAGCAGTTCTTC. It specifies CASSLNWGTGRNNEQFF.

This clonotype appeared a few times. The chain uses TRBV29-1 and TRBJ2-4, with D hard to call. The germline CDR1 and CDR2 sequences are SQVTM and ANQGSEA. The CDR3 has 16 amino acids. With 0 bases removed from V and 0 bases from J, the gap between germline ends came to 12 bases. CDR3 DNA: TGCAGCGTTGAAGAGGGTAGAGAGTTAGCCAAAAACATTCAGTACTTC. Its translation: CSVEEGRELAKNIQYF.

This sequence joins TRBV7-2 and TRBJ2-7; the D is unclear. CDR1 SGHTA and CDR2 FQGNSA come from the germline V gene. V was trimmed by 2 bases and J by 0 bases, leaving 11 bases between them. The CDR3 runs to 15 residues. Here the CDR3 DNA reads TGTGCCAGCAGCTTATGGCGGACGGGCTCCTACGAGCAGTACTTC. This encodes CASSLWRTGSYEQYF.

At least ten counts were recorded for this clonotype. J is TRBJ2-1 and V is TRBV5-1; D is uncertain. The germline CDR1 and CDR2 sequences are SGHRS and YFSETQ. V dropped 0 bases and J dropped 8 bases, with 6 bases sitting between them. CDR3 size: 12 residues. CDR3 sequence reads: CASSLASDEQFF. CDR3 coding DNA: TGCGCCAGCAGCTTGGCCTCTGATGAGCAGTTCTTC. The whole variable domain, remainder taken from reference TRBV5-1 and TRBJ2-1, is KAGVTQTPRYLIKTRGQQVTLSCSPISGHRSVSWYQQTPGQGLQFLFEYFSETQRNKGNFPGRFSGRQFSNSRSEMNVSTLELGDSALYLCASSLASDEQFFGPGTRLTVL.

The rearrangement links TRBV7-9 to TRBJ1-2; tentatively, D is TRBD1 (5 bases). The ends were cut back, 7 bases at V and 2 bases at J, with 17 bases in the middle. The germline gives CDR1 SEHNR, CDR2 FQNEAQ (reference sequence). The CDR3 contains 15 residues. Here the CDR3 reads CASTILNRQNYGYTF. The CDR3 nucleotides read TGTGCCAGCACCATACTCAATCGACAGAACTATGGCTACACCTTC.

This chain connects TRBV6-5 to TRBJ1-1; D is possibly TRBD1 (5 bases). Germline CDR1 is MNHEY and CDR2 is SVGAGI. V lost 2 bases, J lost 1 base, and 11 bases lay in between. This CDR3 has 15 residues. Written as DNA, the CDR3 is TGTGCCAGCAGTTACGGGGGGAAACGGAACACTGAAGCTTTCTTT. Protein: CASSYGGKRNTEAFF.

The rearrangement joins TRBV7-2 to TRBJ2-1, with D unresolved. The CDR3 is made up of 14 amino acids. Germline loops: CDR1 SGHTA, CDR2 FQGNSA. The V and J ends lost 7 bases and 5 bases respectively, with 15 bases between them. The CDR3, as DNA: TGTGCCAGCACCCTAGGCGGCGGTAACAATGAGCAGTTCTTC. Amino acids: CASTLGGGNNEQFF.

The DNA for the CDR3 is TGTGCCAGCAGTTTAGCCGGGACCCTAACCGGGGAGCTGTTTTTT. It yields the protein CASSLAGTLTGELFF. The genes are TRBV12-3 or TRBV12-4 and TRBJ2-2; perhaps D is TRBD1 or TRBD2 (5 bases each). V was trimmed by 0 bases and J by 5 bases, leaving 10 bases between them. The CDR3 is made up of 15 amino acids.

V gene TRBV5-1 combines with J gene TRBJ1-1; a possible D gene is TRBD1 (5 bases). This CDR3 comprises 15 residues. Deletions cut 4 bases from V and 1 base from J, with 14 bases between. Per germline, CDR1 SGHRS and CDR2 YFSETQ. The CDR3 DNA is TGCGCCAGCAGCCTGACGGACACTCGGAACACTGAAGCTTTCTTT. Translating gives CASSLTDTRNTEAFF. The complete variable domain, with remaining parts taken from reference TRBV5-1 and TRBJ1-1, reads KAGVTQTPRYLIKTRGQQVTLSCSPISGHRSVSWYQQTPGQGLQFLFEYFSETQRNKGNFPGRFSGRQFSNSRSEMNVSTLELGDSALYLCASSLTDTRNTEAFFGQGTRLTVV.

The rearrangement joins TRBV7-6 to TRBJ2-3; 7 bases align to TRBD1. The CDR3 consists of 15 residues. Germline trimming cut 5 bases from V and 2 bases from J; bases unmatched to any gene: 7. CDR1 and CDR2 from the germline V gene are SGHVS and FNYEAQ. Here the CDR3 reads CASSETGWSTDTQYF. The CDR3 nucleotides are TGTGCCAGCAGCGAGACAGGGTGGTCCACAGATACGCAGTATTTT.

As regards this clonotype: An end of the junction does not agree with germline; a read error may underlie this. The V and J genes are TRBV2 and TRBJ2-7, with D possibly called TRBD1 or TRBD2 (6 bases each). The CDR3 runs to 14 residues. The germline V gene encodes CDR1 SNHLY and CDR2 FYNNEI. CDR3 coding DNA: TGTACCAGCAGTGCCGGGGGCTGGGGTTACGAGCAGTACTTC. Protein sequence: CTSSAGGWGYEQYF.

V usage is TRBV2 and J usage is TRBJ1-5; 10 bases agree with TRBD1. Germline CDR1 and CDR2: SNHLY and FYNNEI. The CDR3 consists of 17 residues. The V gene end was trimmed by 6 bases and the J gene end by 2 bases; junction bases not matched to a gene: 10. The CDR3 reads CASRPGTGVVRNQPQHF. The CDR3 bases are TGTGCCAGCAGACCCGGGACAGGGGTGGTTCGCAATCAGCCCCAGCATTTT.

The gene calls are TRBV14 and TRBJ2-1; D tentatively reads TRBD1 or TRBD2 (5 bases each). From germline, CDR1 is SGHDN and CDR2 FVKESK. Trimming removed 0 bases from V and 7 bases from J, with 13 bases in between. The CDR3 contains 15 residues. CDR3 DNA: TGTGCCAGCAGCCAAGATTTTGGGACGAGAAATGAGCAGTTCTTC. This translates into CASSQDFGTRNEQFF.

The rearrangement joins TRBV4-1 to TRBJ2-1; no firm D call. This CDR3 comprises 17 residues. Trimming took 4 bases from V and 0 from J, leaving 16 bases between them. Germline V gives CDR1 MGHRA, CDR2 YSYEKL. CDR3 DNA: TGCGCCAGCAGCCCACCCCGGACGGAGAGCTCCTACAATGAGCAGTTCTTC. Translating it yields CASSPPRTESSYNEQFF.

The chain couples TRBV24-1 to TRBJ2-5; 8 positions agree with TRBD1. The CDR3 is 15 residues long. Germline CDR1 KGHDR, CDR2 SFDVKD. The J segment lost 5 bases and the V segment lost 4 bases, leaving 8 bases of the junction unmatched. The CDR3 is CATSDQGQAAETQYF. The CDR3 DNA sequence: TGTGCCACCAGTGACCAGGGACAGGCAGCTGAGACCCAGTACTTC.

This clonotype was observed a few times. This chain joins TRBV7-8 and TRBJ1-5; D remains unclear. V dropped 5 bases and J dropped 5 bases, with 10 bases sitting between them. From germline, CDR1 is SGHVS and CDR2 FQNEAQ. The CDR3 has 13 amino acids. The CDR3 coding sequence is TGTGCCAGCAGCGCCTTTCAATATCAGCCCCAGCATTTT. It encodes CASSAFQYQPQHF.

J is TRBJ1-3 and V is TRBV7-3; unclear D gene. The germline V gene has CDR1 SGHTA and CDR2 FQGTGA. The CDR3 extends over 13 amino acids. V was clipped by 3 bases and J by 4 bases, with 7 bases between them. CDR3 nucleotides: TGTGCCAGCAGCTTCGACAACGGAAACACCATATATTTT. It specifies CASSFDNGNTIYF.

Only a few counts were recorded for this clonotype. This chain connects TRBV28 to TRBJ1-2, with 7 bases fitting TRBD1. J lost 8 bases, V lost 6 bases, and 24 bases had no gene match. The V gene's germline CDR1 is MDHEN and CDR2 SYDVKM. The CDR3 is 18 residues long. CDR3 bases: TGTGCCAGCAGAAGACAGGGAATGGCGATAGCAATAGGAGTGGGCTACACCTTC. As protein: CASRRQGMAIAIGVGYTF.

This clonotype showed up many times. The chain couples TRBV27 to TRBJ1-6, with D possibly being TRBD1 (5 bases). The CDR3 runs to 15 residues. V was cut by 6 bases and J by 4 bases, with 13 bases left in between. Germline assignment: CDR1 MNHEY and CDR2 SMNVEV (reference sequence). The CDR3 loop reads CASRAEGSYNSPLHF. CDR3 DNA: TGTGCCAGCAGGGCTGAGGGGTCATATAATTCACCCCTCCACTTT.

This clonotype was seen a handful of times. The chain employs TRBV20-1 and TRBJ1-5; possible D gene TRBD1, 5 bases. Trimming took 6 bases from V and 1 from J, leaving 19 bases between them. The germline V gene encodes CDR1 DFQATT and CDR2 SNEGSKA (reference sequence). This CDR3 contains 16 residues. For the CDR3, the DNA is TGCAGTGCGCACCCCGGAGGGGATGGAAGCAATCAGCCCCAGCATTTT. Residues: CSAHPGGDGSNQPQHF.

This clonotype was counted a few times. This chain connects TRBV10-2 to TRBJ2-3, with TRBD2 as a possible D gene (6 bases). Between the trimmed V and J ends, which lost 3 bases and 14 bases, there was a span of 24 bases. This CDR3 comprises 15 residues. CDR1 WSHSY and CDR2 SAAADI come from the germline V gene. CDR3 nucleotides: TGCGCCAGCAGTGAATTGGACGTGGGAGCGGGCATGGCGTATTTT. This gives the protein CASSELDVGAGMAYF.

This clonotype has more than one count but fewer than ten. The V gene is TRBV6-1, the J gene TRBJ1-5; no definite D call. Per germline, CDR1 MNHNS and CDR2 SASEGT. The CDR3 is 13 residues long. Trimming shortened V by 2 bases and J by 6 bases, and 8 bases separated the two germline ends. The CDR3 coding sequence is TGTGCCAGCAGTGAAATCGAGGGTCAGCCCCAGCATTTT. It codes for CASSEIEGQPQHF.

The chain joins TRBV11-2 to TRBJ2-7, with D possibly being TRBD1 or TRBD2 (6 bases each). Germline lookup yields CDR1 SGHAT and CDR2 FQNNGV. V was cut by 1 base and J by 4 bases, with 17 bases left in between. The CDR3 sequence is 16 residues long. CDR3 in amino acids: CASSLGITGRSYEQYF. CDR3 in DNA: TGTGCCAGCAGCTTAGGAATCACAGGGAGGTCGTACGAGCAGTACTTC.